The 2 T cell receptor beta chains below come from one sample, sequenced in a study of beta chain features in type 1 diabetes (dated by TCRdb to 2016 to 2018). Library preparation was by the immunoSEQ multiplex PCR assay. All of the isolated RNA was reverse transcribed with the High Capacity cDNA Reverse Transcription Kit, so expressed TCRB transcripts were sequenced. The source is immuneACCESS, and TCRdb retained only in-frame sequences with V and J called. Part of the clones is not carried over; for the studies checked, unresolved V genes explain less than half of this, and the remainder is unexplained. The sample includes around 400,000 clones, with 10% to 15% observed a single time. More than 0.015% of the sample is held by the ten biggest clonotypes. The source material was naive CD4+ T cells from blood. The sample's cell subset or site label is to be understood as: true naive CD4+ T cells. These TCRs come from a man between 18 and 35 years old in good health.

V is TRBV4-3 and J is TRBJ2-1; weak D call: TRBD2 (7 bases). Germline assignment: CDR1 LGHNA and CDR2 YSLEER. The CDR3 contains 14 residues. Trimming took 1 base from V and 9 from J, leaving 13 bases between them. The CDR3 DNA reads TGCGCCAGCAGCCAAGTCTGGGGGGGCCGTGAGCAGTTCTTC. It encodes CASSQVWGGREQFF.

This clone was found a few times. J is TRBJ2-2 and V is TRBV5-1; the D is unclear. This CDR3 is built from 14 residues. The V gene lost 2 bases and the J gene lost 0 bases, with 5 bases spanning the gap. The germline gives CDR1 SGHRS, CDR2 YFSETQ. CDR3 nucleotide sequence: TGCGCCAGCAGCTTTAAAACGAACACCGGGGAGCTGTTTTTT. Translation gives CASSFKTNTGELFF.